The 16 T cell receptor beta chains below all came from one sample that was sequenced in a study of cytomegalovirus exposure and HLA in healthy donors. 60 Vbeta and 13 Jbeta primers were used in PCR. The method was immunoSEQ multiplex PCR; TCRdb's version includes in-frame clones alone and lacks a portion of them. The data hold 150,000 to 200,000 clones, with nearly 80% observed a single time. Sequenced input: PBMCs. These receptor sequences come from a woman in her 40s in good health and CMV-seronegative.

This sequence joins TRBV11-3 and TRBJ2-5, with TRBD2 matching over 9 bases. The junction had 6 bases not matched to a gene; V was cut back by 3 bases and J by 4 bases. Per germline, CDR1 SGHNT and CDR2 YENEEA. The CDR3 has 15 residues. The CDR3 loop reads CASSFDSGGGETQYF. In nucleotides, the CDR3 is TGTGCCAGCAGCTTCGATAGCGGGGGTGGAGAGACCCAGTACTTC.

This clone was detected only once. The chain recombines TRBV7-7 with TRBJ2-3, with a tentative D call TRBD2 (7 bases). The CDR3 has 14 amino acids. Germline assignment: CDR1 SSHAT and CDR2 FNYEAQ (reference sequence). V lost 0 bases and J 6 bases, leaving 10 bases between the germline ends. CDR3: CASSLAGGLDTQYF. The CDR3 bases are TGTGCCAGCAGCTTAGCGGGGGGGCTTGATACGCAGTATTTT.

The chain joins TRBV7-9 to TRBJ2-1, with D unresolved. The CDR3 is made up of 15 amino acids. Trimming left V 4 bases short and J 3 bases short, with 13 bases between. Germline CDR1 SEHNR, CDR2 FQNEAQ (reference sequence). The CDR3 DNA is TGTGCCAGCAGCTGGTCCGAGGCGCACTACAATGAGCAGTTCTTC. This encodes CASSWSEAHYNEQFF.

This chain links TRBV11-2 with TRBJ1-5; D uncertain. Trimming took off 1 base at V and 0 bases at J, with 10 bases between the two ends. The CDR3 covers 16 residues. Germline CDR1 reads SGHAT; CDR2 reads FQNNGV. The CDR3 loop reads CASSLVSTVSNQPQHF. The CDR3, as DNA: TGTGCCAGCAGCTTAGTTTCAACGGTTAGCAATCAGCCCCAGCATTTT.

DNA for the CDR3: TGTGCCAGCAGGGCATCTCCGGGACAGGGGGTCCACGAGCAGTACTTC. It specifies CASRASPGQGVHEQYF. J is TRBJ2-7 and V is TRBV6-6, with 11 bases identical to TRBD1. This CDR3 has 16 amino acids. V lost 6 bases and J lost 5; bases outside the gene matches: 12. Germline values: CDR1 MNHNY, CDR2 SVGAGI (reference sequence).

This chain joins TRBV18 and TRBJ1-2; tentatively, D is TRBD1 (5 bases). In germline, CDR1 is KGHSH, CDR2 LQKENI. Deletions cut 3 bases from V and 4 bases from J, with 12 bases between. This CDR3 contains 14 residues. CDR3 sequence: CASSPQGIPYGYTF. The DNA of the CDR3 is TGTGCCAGCTCACCCCAGGGAATCCCCTATGGCTACACCTTC. The entire variable domain, with the rest obtained from reference TRBV18 and TRBJ1-2, is as follows: NAGVMQNPRHLVRRRGQEARLRCSPMKGHSHVYWYRQLPEEGLKFMVYLQKENIIDESGMPKERFSAEFPKEGPSILRIQQVVRGDSAAYFCASSPQGIPYGYTFGSGTRLTVV.

This clone showed up just once. The chain has TRBV18 and TRBJ1-1, with a tentative D call TRBD1 (6 bases). This CDR3 has 14 residues. Germline values: CDR1 KGHSH, CDR2 LQKENI. The ends were cut back, 3 bases at V and 1 base at J, with 9 bases in the middle. CDR3 sequence: CASSPDRQNTEAFF. In DNA form, the CDR3 reads TGTGCCAGCTCACCGGACAGACAGAACACTGAAGCTTTCTTT.

The chain employs TRBV6-1 and TRBJ2-5; tentatively, D is TRBD2 (5 bases). Germline values: CDR1 MNHNS, CDR2 SASEGT. The CDR3 loop spans 14 amino acids. V gave up 4 bases and J gave up 4 bases, with 13 bases separating them. DNA of the CDR3: TGTGCCAGCAGTGCGGAGGTAGTCCCAGAGACCCAGTACTTC. It specifies CASSAEVVPETQYF.

The genes are TRBV6-5 and TRBJ1-3; tentatively, D is TRBD1 (6 bases). Between the trimmed V and J ends, which lost 6 bases and 4 bases, there was a span of 13 bases. Germline lookup yields CDR1 MNHEY and CDR2 SVGAGI. The CDR3 has 14 amino acids. This chain's CDR3 is CASSLRGEGNTIYF. The CDR3 region has the DNA TGTGCCAGCAGCCTCAGGGGAGAGGGAAACACCATATATTTT.

V is TRBV6-6 and J is TRBJ1-3, with a weak D call TRBD1 (6 bases). The CDR3 runs to 16 residues. V dropped 5 bases and J dropped 1 base, with 15 bases sitting between them. Looked up from germline, CDR1 is MNHNY and CDR2 is SVGAGI (reference sequence). The CDR3 sequence is CASSQTLTGSGNTIYF. The CDR3 region has the DNA TGTGCCAGCAGTCAGACCCTGACAGGTTCTGGAAACACCATATATTTT.

The V gene is TRBV19, the J gene TRBJ2-6; D is unresolved. The germline V gene encodes CDR1 LNHDA and CDR2 SQIVND (reference sequence). The ends were cut back, 7 bases at V and 0 bases at J, with 10 bases in the middle. This CDR3 has 15 residues. The CDR3 loop reads CASNLRPSGANVLTF. Written as DNA, the CDR3 is TGTGCCAGTAACCTGCGGCCCTCTGGGGCCAACGTCCTGACTTTC.

This clone is a singleton in its sample. The chain employs TRBV11-2 and TRBJ2-7, with 9 bases lining up with TRBD1. J gave up 2 bases and V 5 bases, and 4 bases lay outside the gene matches. This CDR3 spans 14 amino acids. Germline V CDR1 and CDR2: SGHAT, FQNNGV. The CDR3 region is CASSTGTGTYEQYF. The CDR3 bases are TGTGCCAGCAGCACCGGGACAGGGACCTACGAGCAGTACTTC.

The chain has TRBV5-6 and TRBJ2-2, with no clear D. Trimming took 5 bases from V and 6 from J, leaving 14 bases between them. There are 14 residues in the CDR3. CDR1 is SGHDT and CDR2 is YYEEEE in the germline V gene. As DNA, the CDR3 is TGTGCCAGCAGGGTGGGCGCGAGTCCCGGGGAGCTGTTTTTT. Encoded protein: CASRVGASPGELFF.

The chain combines TRBV28 with TRBJ2-7; D not resolved. The CDR3 spans 15 residues. The ends were cut back, 4 bases at V and 3 bases at J, with 16 bases in the middle. The germline V gene has CDR1 MDHEN and CDR2 SYDVKM. CDR3 region: CASSSLGAPNYEQYF. The CDR3 nucleotides are TGTGCCAGCAGTTCCCTAGGAGCGCCCAACTACGAGCAGTACTTC.

The V call is TRBV10-3, the J call TRBJ2-5; weak D call: TRBD1 (6 bases). Per germline, CDR1 ENHRY and CDR2 SYGVKD. The CDR3 has 13 residues. V lost 5 bases to trimming and J lost 2 bases, with 9 bases between them. This chain's CDR3 is CAISTGFQETQYF. CDR3 nucleotides: TGTGCCATCAGTACAGGGTTTCAAGAGACCCAGTACTTC.

As to this clone: The same CDR3 arises from other DNA sequences in this sample as well. This chain uses TRBV7-6 with TRBJ1-3; D is perhaps TRBD1 (6 bases). The length of the CDR3 is 14 residues. The V gene lost 3 bases and the J gene lost 2 bases, with 8 bases spanning the gap. The germline V gene has CDR1 SGHVS and CDR2 FNYEAQ. In nucleotides, the CDR3 is TGTGCCAGCAGCTTCAGGGGAGCTGGAAACACCATATATTTT. Translated, it gives CASSFRGAGNTIYF. Together with reference TRBV7-6 and TRBJ1-3, the CDR3 gives the full variable domain: GAGVSQSPRYKVTKRGQDVALRCDPISGHVSLYWYRQALGQGPEFLTYFNYEAQQDKSGLPNDRFSAERPEGSISTLTIQRTEQRDSAMYRCASSFRGAGNTIYFGEGSWLTVV.